This TCR beta chain was captured in a study of breast tumors, draining lymph nodes, adjacent tissues. Breast cancer patients provided tissue from their axillary draining lymph nodes. Study findings and constraints: Tumor TCR diversity was below lymph nodes but above nontumor tissue. Tumor T cell lymph node origin was a supported hypothesis, not proven. Findings are consistent with lymph node origin and intratumoral expansion of most tumor T cells.

V gave up 1 base and J gave up 1 base; unmatched junction bases: 13. The CDR3 extends over 20 amino acids. Germline V gene data show CDR1 as DFQATT and CDR2 as SNEGSKA (reference sequence). This clonotype was detected many times. Its cognate antigen is unknown. TCRdb re-analysed the multiplex PCR reads in MiXCR, keeping a single row per CDR3 protein. The sample lists about 230,000 distinct CDR3 sequences, approximately 30% occurring once. The sample consisted of axillary lymph node tissue. V gene TRBV20-1 combines with J gene TRBJ2-3; 14 nucleotides match TRBD2. This TCR was sampled from a female donor with breast cancer. Some clones in this sample may be carry-over from other donors' samples. CDR3 DNA sequence: TGCAGTGCTAGAGGGACGCCGGGACTAGCGGGAGTAGAGGGCACAGATACGCAGTATTTT. This encodes CSARGTPGLAGVEGTDTQYF.